This section outlines one T cell receptor beta chain sequence together with its context. Its antigen is unidentified. The sample comes from a study of vaccination and CD4 T cells after COVID-19. Cultured CD4+ T cell DNA underwent sequencing with the Oncomine TCR Beta short-read assay. One entry per CDR3 protein results from TCRdb running MiXCR on the PCR reads. Of approximately 17,000 distinct CDR3 sequences in the sample, roughly 65% were seen once. Trimming at V came to 5 bases and at J to 2 bases, leaving 15 bases not matched to a gene. The germline V gene encodes CDR1 MGHRA and CDR2 YSYEKL. There are 18 residues in the CDR3. Noted treatment: approximately nine-day PBMC culture with coronavirus spike peptide pools or control peptides (ViraFEST assay). ViraFEST enlarged antigen-specific T cell populations with peptide pools and afterwards sequenced TCRs.

The clonotype comes from a human donor who had recovered from COVID-19. The rearrangement links TRBV4-1 to TRBJ2-7; 10 nucleotides line up with TRBD2. Material: CD4+ T cells from blood, cultured in vitro. The CDR3 bases are TGCGCCAGCAGCAACACCCGAGTCTTAGCGGGGGGTACCTACGAGCAGTACTTC. Protein sequence: CASSNTRVLAGGTYEQYF.